What follows is one TCR beta chain and its context. After removal of 5 bases from V and 0 bases from J, the junction contained 12 bases not matched to a gene. The germline CDR1 and CDR2 sequences are LNHDA and SQIVND (reference sequence). The CDR3 totals 18 residues. Clones were sequenced by immunoSEQ multiplex PCR, and TCRdb holds only the in-frame ones, with some missing. The table lists approximately 150,000 clones, roughly four fifths of them singletons. This entry comes from a study of blood T cell repertoires in COVID-19. Study background: In each case, the material was cDNA or gDNA derived from T cells, B-cell-depleted T cells, or PBMCs.

The J gene is TRBJ2-2, the V gene TRBV19, with 7 bases that match TRBD2. The TCR comes from a human donor with acute or convalescent COVID-19. The donor label of this sample is uncertain. The sequencing input was peripheral blood. For the CDR3, the DNA is TGTGCCAGTAGTCCGAAGCGGGGCTTTATTGCGAACACCGGGGAGCTGTTTTTT. This encodes CASSPKRGFIANTGELFF.